The 31 T cell receptor beta chains below were found in one sample sequenced in a study of siplizumab effects on memory and regulatory T cells. The method was immunoSEQ multiplex PCR; TCRdb's version includes in-frame clones alone and lacks a portion of them. The sample includes about 63,000 clones, 83% seen only once; the top ten take more than 3.5%. Specimen: memory CD4+ T cells sorted from blood. The source is a human donor in good health.

The chain is built from TRBV27 and TRBJ2-7; TRBD2 agrees at 10 bases. After removal of 4 bases from V and 6 bases from J, the junction contained 9 bases not matched to a gene. Looked up from germline, CDR1 is MNHEY and CDR2 is SMNVEV (reference sequence). CDR3 length: 15 amino acids. This chain's CDR3 is CASSSLAGVSGEQYF. As DNA, the CDR3 is TGTGCCAGCAGTTCCCTAGCGGGAGTATCGGGCGAGCAGTACTTC.

CDR3 bases: TGTGCCAGCAGCCCAACAGGGGTCGAGACCCAGTACTTC. Its translation is CASSPTGVETQYF. V gene TRBV7-8 combines with J gene TRBJ2-5; 7 bases map to TRBD1. Germline V gene lookup returns CDR1 SGHVS and CDR2 FQNEAQ. The CDR3 covers 13 residues. Trimming at V came to 5 bases and at J to 5 bases, leaving 5 bases not matched to a gene.

The chain combines TRBV29-1 with TRBJ1-5, with unresolved D. The CDR3 contains 13 residues. Germline lookup yields CDR1 SQVTM and CDR2 ANQGSEA. Between the trimmed V and J ends, which lost 4 bases and 4 bases, there was a span of 11 bases. The CDR3, as DNA: TGCAGCGTTGGTGACGGCAATAATCAGCCCCAGCATTTT. This encodes CSVGDGNNQPQHF.

The chain uses TRBV6-4 and TRBJ2-5; D is possibly TRBD2 (6 bases). In germline, CDR1 is MRHNA, CDR2 SNTAGT. The length of the CDR3 is 12 residues. Trimming stripped 1 base from V and 14 bases from J, with 14 bases between. The CDR3 DNA sequence: TGTGCCAGCAGTGACTTTCCTAGCGCCTCATACTTC. It specifies CASSDFPSASYF.

The chain links TRBV12-5 to TRBJ1-1; D call uncertain. Germline loops: CDR1 LGHNT, CDR2 FRNRAP. Trimming stripped 7 bases from V and 7 bases from J, with 10 bases between. This CDR3 has 11 amino acids. CDR3 residues: CASAPLGEAFF. The CDR3 coding sequence is TGTGCTAGTGCACCTCTGGGTGAAGCTTTCTTT.

In its sample, this clone was seen a few times. V and J are TRBV2 and TRBJ1-6, with TRBD1 matching 7 bases. V shed 5 bases and J 10 bases; nucleotides not matched to a gene: 8. Germline V gene sequence: CDR1 SNHLY, CDR2 FYNNEI. This CDR3 comprises 14 residues. CDR3 sequence (DNA): TGTGCCAGCAGTCTTGACAGGGAAAGATCACCCCTCCACTTT. It is translated as CASSLDRERSPLHF. The whole variable domain, filled in from reference TRBV2 and TRBJ1-6, reads EPEVTQTPSHQVTQMGQEVILRCVPISNHLYFYWYRQILGQKVEFLVSFYNNEISEKSEIFDDQFSVERPDGSNFTLKIRSTKLEDSAMYFCASSLDRERSPLHFGNGTRLTVT.

J is TRBJ1-5 and V is TRBV2; perhaps TRBD1 as D (5 bases). The length of the CDR3 is 16 residues. The V gene lost 7 bases and the J gene lost 0 bases, with 16 bases spanning the gap. CDR1 and CDR2 from the germline V gene are SNHLY and FYNNEI. CDR3: CASTRRGTSSNQPQHF. Here the CDR3 DNA reads TGTGCCAGCACCCGAAGGGGTACGAGTAGCAATCAGCCCCAGCATTTT.

This clone was counted many times. This chain connects TRBV4-1 to TRBJ1-2, with TRBD1 as a possible D gene (6 bases). The V end was cut by 4 bases, the J end by 8 bases, with 17 bases between. Per germline, CDR1 MGHRA and CDR2 YSYEKL. The CDR3 covers 14 residues. The CDR3 loop reads CASSLLGGMEGYTF. In DNA, the CDR3 is TGCGCCAGCAGCCTCCTCGGGGGCATGGAAGGCTACACCTTC.

V usage is TRBV19 and J usage is TRBJ2-7; 7 bases line up with TRBD1. Germline CDR1 reads LNHDA; CDR2 reads SQIVND (reference sequence). This CDR3 has 14 residues. The V segment lost 5 bases and the J segment 1 base; nucleotides outside the gene matches: 5. CDR3 DNA: TGTGCCAGTAGTCCCTGGGACAGATCCTACGAGCAGTACTTC. Protein: CASSPWDRSYEQYF.

The chain uses TRBV2 and TRBJ1-6; D not resolved. The CDR3 runs to 12 residues. Between the trimmed V and J ends, which lost 1 base and 8 bases, there was a span of 3 bases. Germline CDR1 reads SNHLY; CDR2 reads FYNNEI. The CDR3 reads CASSEDYSPLHF. The CDR3 nucleotides are TGTGCCAGCAGTGAAGACTATTCACCCCTCCACTTT.

V usage is TRBV5-4 and J usage is TRBJ1-2; tentative D call: TRBD1 (5 bases). Trimming removed 2 bases at V and 5 bases at J, with 16 bases between. Germline CDR1 and CDR2: SGHNT and YYREEE (reference sequence). The CDR3 consists of 15 residues. Here the CDR3 reads CASSLKTQEKYGYTF. Here the CDR3 DNA reads TGTGCCAGCAGCTTAAAAACACAGGAAAAATATGGCTACACCTTC.

The J gene is TRBJ1-5, the V gene TRBV15; D ambiguous. Germline-derived CDR1 and CDR2 are LNHNV and YYDKDF (reference sequence). Trimming shortened V by 2 bases and J by 3 bases, and 11 bases separated the two germline ends. This CDR3 contains 15 residues. DNA of the CDR3: TGTGCCACCAGCAGACCGGGCCTTACCAATCAGCCCCAGCATTTT. This gives the protein CATSRPGLTNQPQHF. Filled out from reference TRBV15 and TRBJ1-5, the complete variable domain reads DAMVIQNPRYQVTQFGKPVTLSCSQTLNHNVMYWYQQKSSQAPKLLFHYYDKDFNNEADTPDNFQSRRPNTSFCFLDIRSPGLGDTAMYLCATSRPGLTNQPQHFGDGTRLSIL.

This clone has only one observation. The J gene is TRBJ2-7, the V gene TRBV6-5; no clear D. The germline gives CDR1 MNHEY, CDR2 SVGAGI. The V and J ends lost 2 bases and 6 bases respectively, with 5 bases between them. The length of the CDR3 is 11 residues. The chain's CDR3 is CASSYDTEQYF. The CDR3 coding sequence is TGTGCCAGCAGTTACGATACCGAGCAGTACTTC.

V is TRBV9 and J is TRBJ2-3; 7 nucleotides align to TRBD1. Germline assignment: CDR1 SGDLS and CDR2 YYNGEE. CDR3 length: 15 residues. Trimming removed 4 bases from V and 5 bases from J; junction bases left unmatched: 10. CDR3 nucleotide sequence: TGTGCCAGCAGCAAAAGACAGGGTCTTTTAGATACGCAGTATTTT. Translation: CASSKRQGLLDTQYF. The full variable domain, completed using reference TRBV9 and TRBJ2-3, is DSGVTQTPKHLITATGQRVTLRCSPRSGDLSVYWYQQSLDQGLQFLIQYYNGEERAKGNILERFSAQQFPDLHSELNLSSLELGDSALYFCASSKRQGLLDTQYFGPGTRLTVL.

V is TRBV18 and J is TRBJ1-3; 10 bases match TRBD1. There are 15 residues in the CDR3. Germline loops: CDR1 KGHSH, CDR2 LQKENI. V lost 3 bases and J lost 4; bases outside the gene matches: 3. The DNA of the CDR3 is TGTGCCAGCTCACCGGGGACAGGGGAAGGAAACACCATATATTTT. It is translated as CASSPGTGEGNTIYF.

This clone was detected once. The V call is TRBV15, the J call TRBJ1-5; D remains unclear. The CDR3 consists of 12 residues. Germline values: CDR1 LNHNV, CDR2 YYDKDF (reference sequence). V lost 8 bases to trimming and J lost 7 bases, with 12 bases between them. CDR3 in amino acids: CATGGEIQPQHF. In nucleotides, the CDR3 is TGTGCCACCGGCGGGGAGATACAGCCCCAGCATTTT.

The chain links TRBV28 to TRBJ1-2, with D unresolved. CDR1 MDHEN and CDR2 SYDVKM come from the germline V gene. The germline V and J ends were trimmed by 6 bases and 2 bases, with 7 bases remaining between them. The length of the CDR3 is 12 residues. CDR3 in DNA: TGTGCCAGCAGCATAGCGAACTATGGCTACACCTTC. Translated: CASSIANYGYTF.

The chain has TRBV10-3 and TRBJ1-2, with 11 positions matching TRBD1. This CDR3 is 14 amino acids long. Germline CDR1 reads ENHRY; CDR2 reads SYGVKD. V lost 2 bases, J lost 4 bases, and 0 bases stayed unmatched. In nucleotides, the CDR3 is TGTGCCATCAGTGAGGGGACAGGGGGCTATGGCTACACCTTC. Residues: CAISEGTGGYGYTF.

V usage is TRBV5-1 and J usage is TRBJ2-5; the D gene is possibly TRBD2 (6 bases). In germline, CDR1 is SGHRS, CDR2 YFSETQ. Trimming left V 3 bases short and J 4 bases short, with 13 bases between. The CDR3 extends over 14 amino acids. The CDR3 DNA follows: TGCGCCAGCAGCTGGGAGACTAGGGGAGAGACCCAGTACTTC. Translated: CASSWETRGETQYF.

The J gene is TRBJ2-5, the V gene TRBV15; D tentatively reads TRBD1 or TRBD2 (5 bases each). CDR1 and CDR2 (germline): LNHNV, YYDKDF (reference sequence). The CDR3 extends over 16 amino acids. The V end lost 1 base, the J end lost 3 bases, and 15 bases lay between the germline ends. CDR3 loop: CATSRVLGTLKETQYF. CDR3 DNA sequence: TGTGCCACCAGCAGAGTACTAGGGACGTTGAAAGAGACCCAGTACTTC.

The rearrangement links TRBV18 to TRBJ1-6; D gene unclear. V was clipped by 6 bases and J by 7 bases, with 10 bases between them. In germline, CDR1 is KGHSH, CDR2 LQKENI. The CDR3 loop spans 13 amino acids. The CDR3 DNA follows: TGTGCCAGCTCCCCCCGGGAGAATTCACCCCTCCACTTT. Translating gives CASSPRENSPLHF.

This rearrangement joins TRBV19 to TRBJ2-5, with TRBD2 as a possible D gene (6 bases). The V end was cut by 4 bases, the J end by 5 bases, with 14 bases between. Germline lookup yields CDR1 LNHDA and CDR2 SQIVND (reference sequence). The CDR3 is made up of 14 amino acids. CDR3 sequence: CASSSPGLSETQYF. As DNA, the CDR3 is TGTGCCAGTAGTAGCCCGGGACTCTCGGAGACCCAGTACTTC.

About this clone: At the DNA level, this CDR3 is encoded by other sequences in the same sample as well. This chain connects TRBV5-5 to TRBJ1-1; D ambiguous. Germline assignment: CDR1 SGHKS and CDR2 YYEKEE (reference sequence). This CDR3 has 13 residues. The germline V and J ends were trimmed by 1 base and 4 bases, with 8 bases remaining between them. In DNA, the CDR3 is TGTGCCAGCAGCTTGTTGGTGGGCACTGAAGCTTTCTTT. Its protein product is CASSLLVGTEAFF.

The V and J genes are TRBV5-6 and TRBJ2-2, with a weak D call TRBD1 (6 bases). Germline V lookup: CDR1 SGHDT, CDR2 YYEEEE. Trimming pared 5 bases from V and 1 base from J, leaving 18 bases between. This CDR3 region has 17 residues. The CDR3 nucleotides are TGTGCCAGCAGACAGGGTTCGGGGCCGAAGAACACCGGGGAGCTGTTTTTT. Amino acid sequence: CASRQGSGPKNTGELFF.

This clone was recorded a few times. The J gene is TRBJ2-1, the V gene TRBV2; 10 bases are shared with TRBD2. The CDR3 runs 14 residues. V trimming: 6 bases; J trimming: 7 bases; junction bases outside the gene matches: 6. Germline assignment: CDR1 SNHLY and CDR2 FYNNEI. The CDR3 nucleotides are TGTGCCAGCAGAGCGGGAGGGCCTCTGAATGAGCAGTTCTTC. This encodes CASRAGGPLNEQFF.

The chain recombines TRBV7-9 with TRBJ1-2; D is unresolved. This CDR3 has 11 residues. Germline CDR1 reads SEHNR; CDR2 reads FQNEAQ (reference sequence). V shed 0 bases and J shed 8 bases, with 4 bases lying between them. Here the CDR3 reads CASSLAGGYTF. CDR3 nucleotide sequence: TGTGCCAGCAGCTTAGCGGGAGGCTACACCTTC.

V is TRBV7-6 and J is TRBJ2-2; the match to TRBD1 covers 8 bases. Germline CDR1 SGHVS, CDR2 FNYEAQ. V shed 4 bases and J 4 bases; nucleotides not matched to a gene: 5. CDR3 size: 15 residues. The CDR3 DNA sequence: TGTGCCAGCAGCTCGGGACAGGTCATCACCGGGGAGCTGTTTTTT. This sequence encodes CASSSGQVITGELFF. Full variable domain (outside the CDR3, taken from reference TRBV7-6 and TRBJ2-2): GAGVSQSPRYKVTKRGQDVALRCDPISGHVSLYWYRQALGQGPEFLTYFNYEAQQDKSGLPNDRFSAERPEGSISTLTIQRTEQRDSAMYRCASSSGQVITGELFFGEGSRLTVL.

This chain links TRBV6-6 with TRBJ2-7, with TRBD2 identical over 8 bases. V was clipped by 8 bases and J by 0 bases; unmatched bases: 3. CDR1 MNHNY and CDR2 SVGAGI come from the germline V gene (reference sequence). This CDR3 has 13 residues. In nucleotides, the CDR3 is TGTGCCAGCGATAGCGGGAACTCCTACGAGCAGTACTTC. This gives the protein CASDSGNSYEQYF.

This clone has a single count. As DNA, the CDR3 is TGTGCCAGCAGCGTATCTCTGGGGTGGAAAGAGACCCAGTACTTC. As protein: CASSVSLGWKETQYF. The V and J genes are TRBV9 and TRBJ2-5; D ambiguous. The CDR3 extends over 15 amino acids. The germline V and J ends were trimmed by 1 base and 3 bases, with 13 bases remaining between them. The germline CDR1 and CDR2 sequences are SGDLS and YYNGEE.

The rearrangement uses TRBV5-1 and TRBJ2-7; 8 nucleotides line up with TRBD1. From germline, CDR1 is SGHRS and CDR2 YFSETQ. This CDR3 is built from 16 residues. V lost 0 bases, J lost 5 bases, and 10 bases stayed unmatched. The CDR3 is CASSLGLDRGSDEQYF. CDR3 DNA: TGCGCCAGCAGCTTGGGATTAGACAGGGGTTCGGACGAGCAGTACTTC. The full variable domain, in which reference TRBV5-1 and TRBJ2-7 provide the parts outside the CDR3, is KAGVTQTPRYLIKTRGQQVTLSCSPISGHRSVSWYQQTPGQGLQFLFEYFSETQRNKGNFPGRFSGRQFSNSRSEMNVSTLELGDSALYLCASSLGLDRGSDEQYFGPGTRLTVT.

This rearrangement joins TRBV7-9 to TRBJ1-6; 10 bases map to TRBD1. V trimming: 5 bases; J trimming: 3 bases; junction bases outside the gene matches: 7. Germline V gives CDR1 SEHNR, CDR2 FQNEAQ (reference sequence). This CDR3 is built from 17 residues. CDR3 DNA sequence: TGTGCCAGCAGCAACTTTGGACAGGGGGTCTATAATTCACCCCTCCACTTT. It yields the protein CASSNFGQGVYNSPLHF.